A selection of T cell receptor beta chains follows, all from one sample in a study of CD8 T cells in ankylosing spondylitis. Each CDR3 protein gets one entry after TCRdb re-called the 5' RACE reads with MiXCR. The table shows almost 400,000 distinct CDR3 sequences, with approximately 20% occurring only once. Sequencing was done on a sample of blood, either unsorted or a sorted T cell fraction (not recorded which). All receptors come from a male donor with ankylosing spondylitis. Each CDR3 is given without its conserved first and last residue.

cdr3_length	j_call	v_call	cdr3_aa
12	TRBJ2-1	TRBV28	AIKPSGPYNEQF
10	TRBJ2-1	TRBV11-3	ASSLVSHEQF
13	TRBJ2-7	TRBV21-1	ASSPPGQGPYEQY
10	TRBJ2-7	TRBV10-3	AAGAANYEQY
13	TRBJ1-4	TRBV3-1	ASSQWGGGDEKLF
15	TRBJ2-1	TRBV5-1	ASSLGLALSSYNEQF
14	TRBJ2-1	TRBV12-3/TRBV12-4	ASSQFRDRGQRESF
9	TRBJ2-3	TRBV23-1	AEEGADTQY
13	TRBJ2-3	TRBV20-1	SAEGPGQFSDTQY
12	TRBJ2-4	TRBV11-3	ASSLGGARNIQY
11	TRBJ2-7	TRBV27	ASSIRTGSEQY
13	TRBJ1-2	TRBV14	ASSIQGARRYGYT
14	TRBJ1-2	TRBV20-1	SARALRTGGNYGYT
13	TRBJ2-3	TRBV12-5	ASGLRGTITDTQY
11	TRBJ1-1	TRBV6-1	ASSGGTATEAF
12	TRBJ1-5	TRBV2	ASGPQGANQPQH
10	TRBJ2-3	TRBV28	ASSPWRDTQY
13	TRBJ2-2	TRBV11-3	ASSLDNANTGELF
14	TRBJ2-3	TRBV6-2/TRBV6-3	ASSLTSGRAGGTQY
13	TRBJ1-1	TRBV3-1	ASSQVPGIRTEAF
11	TRBJ2-7	TRBV7-2	ASSLAISYEQY
14	TRBJ1-3	TRBV7-2	ASSPHPHRAGNTIY
12	TRBJ1-4	TRBV6-2/TRBV6-3	ASSSRTGAEKLF
14	TRBJ2-3	TRBV5-6	ASSSVPGLALDTQY
10	TRBJ1-3	TRBV15	ATADSRGTIY
13	TRBJ2-1	TRBV11-3	ASWRDIPGSCEQF
14	TRBJ1-2	TRBV2	ASSLRQGPGANGYT
12	TRBJ2-5	TRBV6-5	ASSYSQVRQTQY
13	TRBJ2-3	TRBV20-1	SLSSAGGWADTQY
14	TRBJ2-7	TRBV7-2	ASRLSSLYASYEQY
12	TRBJ2-1	TRBV27	ASSNSGTAREQF
12	TRBJ1-1	TRBV18	ASSPGQTNTEAF
13	TRBJ2-5	TRBV20-1	SAYGLAGGGETQY
15	TRBJ2-1	TRBV20-1	SARGLKREYVVNEQF
11	TRBJ1-5	TRBV7-3	ASSRERDQPQH
14	TRBJ2-3	TRBV7-3	ASSTNRDRGKDTQY
15	TRBJ1-2	TRBV12-3/TRBV12-4	ASSLWAATVNPYGYT
10	TRBJ2-1	TRBV6-2/TRBV6-3	ATRLSGNEQF
14	TRBJ1-3	TRBV7-2	ASSKTGGKIGNTIY
12	TRBJ2-1	TRBV29-1	SVGSGSSYNEQF
13	TRBJ2-1	TRBV10-3	AISPLGLVYNEQF